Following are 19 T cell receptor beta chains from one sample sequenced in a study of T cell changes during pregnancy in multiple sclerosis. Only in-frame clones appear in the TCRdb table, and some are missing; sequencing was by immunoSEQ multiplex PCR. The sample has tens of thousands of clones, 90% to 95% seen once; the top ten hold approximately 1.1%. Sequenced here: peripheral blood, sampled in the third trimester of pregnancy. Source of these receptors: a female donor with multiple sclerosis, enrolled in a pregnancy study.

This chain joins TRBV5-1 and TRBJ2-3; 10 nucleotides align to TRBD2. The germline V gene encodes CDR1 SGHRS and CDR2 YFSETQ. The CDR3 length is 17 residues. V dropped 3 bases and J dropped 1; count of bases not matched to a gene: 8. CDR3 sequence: CASSSELAGTGTDTQYF. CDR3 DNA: TGCGCCAGCAGCTCAGAACTAGCGGGAACAGGCACAGATACGCAGTATTTT. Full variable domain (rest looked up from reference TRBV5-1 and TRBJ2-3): KAGVTQTPRYLIKTRGQQVTLSCSPISGHRSVSWYQQTPGQGLQFLFEYFSETQRNKGNFPGRFSGRQFSNSRSEMNVSTLELGDSALYLCASSSELAGTGTDTQYFGPGTRLTVL.

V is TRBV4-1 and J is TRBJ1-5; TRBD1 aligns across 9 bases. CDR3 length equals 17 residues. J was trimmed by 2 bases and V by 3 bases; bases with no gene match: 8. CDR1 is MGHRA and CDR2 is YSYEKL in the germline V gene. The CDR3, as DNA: TGCGCCAGCAGCCACCGACAGGGGGTCTTGGGCAATCAGCCCCAGCATTTT. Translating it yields CASSHRQGVLGNQPQHF.

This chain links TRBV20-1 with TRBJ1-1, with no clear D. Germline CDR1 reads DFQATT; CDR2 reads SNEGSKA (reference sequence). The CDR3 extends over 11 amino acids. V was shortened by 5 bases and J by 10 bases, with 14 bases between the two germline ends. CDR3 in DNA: TGCAGTGCTTACTCGAGGTCCGGAGCTTTCTTT. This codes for CSAYSRSGAFF.

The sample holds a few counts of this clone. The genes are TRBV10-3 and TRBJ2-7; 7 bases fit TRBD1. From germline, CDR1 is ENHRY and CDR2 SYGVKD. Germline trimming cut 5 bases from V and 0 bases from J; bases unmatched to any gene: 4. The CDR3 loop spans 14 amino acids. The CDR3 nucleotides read TGTGCCATCAGTAGACAGGGCAGCTCCTACGAGCAGTACTTC. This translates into CAISRQGSSYEQYF.

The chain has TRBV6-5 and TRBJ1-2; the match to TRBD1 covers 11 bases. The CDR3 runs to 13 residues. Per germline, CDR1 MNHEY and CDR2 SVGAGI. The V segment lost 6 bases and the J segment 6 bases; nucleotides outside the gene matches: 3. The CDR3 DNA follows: TGTGCCAGCAGACGGACAGGGGGCGATGGCTACACCTTC. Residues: CASRRTGGDGYTF.

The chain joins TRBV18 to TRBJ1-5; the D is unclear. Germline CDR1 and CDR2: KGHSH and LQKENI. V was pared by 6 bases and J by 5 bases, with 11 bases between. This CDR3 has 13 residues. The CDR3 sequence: CASSLETDQPQHF. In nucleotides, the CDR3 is TGTGCCAGCTCCCTAGAGACGGATCAGCCCCAGCATTTT.

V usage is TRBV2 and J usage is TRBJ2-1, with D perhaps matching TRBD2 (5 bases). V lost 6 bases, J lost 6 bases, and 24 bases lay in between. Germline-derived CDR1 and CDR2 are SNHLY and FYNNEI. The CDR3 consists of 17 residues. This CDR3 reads CASRGGSGLTDPNEQFF. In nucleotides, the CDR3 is TGTGCCAGCAGGGGCGGGTCAGGCCTCACAGACCCCAATGAGCAGTTCTTC.

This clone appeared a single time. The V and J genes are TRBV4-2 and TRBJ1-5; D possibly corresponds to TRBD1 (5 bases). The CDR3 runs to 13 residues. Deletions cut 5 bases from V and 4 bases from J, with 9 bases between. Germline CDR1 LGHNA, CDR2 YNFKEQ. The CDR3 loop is CASSWGRNQPQHF. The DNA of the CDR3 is TGTGCCAGCAGCTGGGGCCGTAATCAGCCCCAGCATTTT.

CDR3: CASSLSGGNLYTDTQYF. The CDR3 DNA sequence: TGTGCCAGCAGCCTCTCTGGGGGGAATCTTTACACAGATACGCAGTATTTT. The rearrangement uses TRBV28 and TRBJ2-3, with TRBD2 as a possible D gene (6 bases). CDR1 is MDHEN and CDR2 is SYDVKM in the germline V gene. Deletions cut 6 bases from V and 2 bases from J, with 21 bases between. This CDR3 spans 17 amino acids.

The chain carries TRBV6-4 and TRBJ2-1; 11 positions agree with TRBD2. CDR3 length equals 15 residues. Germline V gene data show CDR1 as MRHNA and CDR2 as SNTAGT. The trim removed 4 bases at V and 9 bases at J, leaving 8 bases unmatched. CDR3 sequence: CASSATSGSNGEQFF. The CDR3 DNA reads TGTGCCAGCAGTGCCACTAGCGGGAGTAATGGTGAGCAGTTCTTC.

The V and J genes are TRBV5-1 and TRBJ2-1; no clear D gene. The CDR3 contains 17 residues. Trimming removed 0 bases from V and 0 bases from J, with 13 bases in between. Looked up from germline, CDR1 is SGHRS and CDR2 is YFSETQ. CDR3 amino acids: CASSLESRRSSYNEQFF. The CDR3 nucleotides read TGCGCCAGCAGCTTGGAGTCCCGCCGGAGCTCCTACAATGAGCAGTTCTTC.

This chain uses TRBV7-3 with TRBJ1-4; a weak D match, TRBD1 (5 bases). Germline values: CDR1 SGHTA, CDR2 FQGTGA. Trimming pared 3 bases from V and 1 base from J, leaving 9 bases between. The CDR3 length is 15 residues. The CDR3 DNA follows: TGTGCCAGCAGCTTGATGGGGGGAACTAATGAAAAACTGTTTTTT. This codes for CASSLMGGTNEKLFF.

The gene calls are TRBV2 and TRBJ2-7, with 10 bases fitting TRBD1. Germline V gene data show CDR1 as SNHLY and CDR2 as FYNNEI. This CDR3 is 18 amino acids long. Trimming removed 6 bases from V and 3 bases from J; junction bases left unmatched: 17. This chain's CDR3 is CASSQGQGSNSLNYEQYF. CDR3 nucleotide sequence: TGTGCCAGCAGCCAGGGACAGGGGAGTAATTCACTCAACTACGAGCAGTACTTC.

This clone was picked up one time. As DNA, the CDR3 is TGTGCCTGGAGTGTATATCTAGCGGGAGGGCATGGCACAGATACGCAGTATTTT. Translating gives CAWSVYLAGGHGTDTQYF. The chain joins TRBV30 to TRBJ2-3, with 12 positions matching TRBD2. Losses at the gene ends were 0 bases for V and 1 base for J; bases not matched to a gene: 8. CDR3 length: 18 amino acids. The germline CDR1 and CDR2 sequences are GTSNPN and SVGIG (reference sequence).

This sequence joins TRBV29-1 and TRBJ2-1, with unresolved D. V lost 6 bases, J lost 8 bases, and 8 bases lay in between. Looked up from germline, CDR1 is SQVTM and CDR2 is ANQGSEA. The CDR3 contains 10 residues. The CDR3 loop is CSVLSYEQFF. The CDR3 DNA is TGCAGCGTGCTAAGCTATGAGCAGTTCTTC.

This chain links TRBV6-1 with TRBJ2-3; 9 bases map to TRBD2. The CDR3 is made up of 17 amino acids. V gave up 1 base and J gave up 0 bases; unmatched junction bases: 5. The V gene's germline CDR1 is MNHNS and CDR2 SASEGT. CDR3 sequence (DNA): TGTGCCAGCAGTGAAGGGAGCGGGAGGTCTAGCACAGATACGCAGTATTTT. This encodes CASSEGSGRSSTDTQYF.

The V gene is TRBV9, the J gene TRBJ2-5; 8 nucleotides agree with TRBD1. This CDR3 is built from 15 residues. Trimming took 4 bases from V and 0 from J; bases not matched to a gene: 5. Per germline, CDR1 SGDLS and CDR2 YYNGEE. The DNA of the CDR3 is TGTGCCAGCAGCCCCAGGGGGCCGTACCAAGAGACCCAGTACTTC. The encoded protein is CASSPRGPYQETQYF.

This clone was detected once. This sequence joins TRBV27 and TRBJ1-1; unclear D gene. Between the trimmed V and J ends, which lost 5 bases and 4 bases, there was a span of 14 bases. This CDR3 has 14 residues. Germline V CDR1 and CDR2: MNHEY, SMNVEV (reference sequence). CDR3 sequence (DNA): TGTGCCAGCAGTACCTCGGACCGGGGCACTGAAGCTTTCTTT. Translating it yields CASSTSDRGTEAFF.

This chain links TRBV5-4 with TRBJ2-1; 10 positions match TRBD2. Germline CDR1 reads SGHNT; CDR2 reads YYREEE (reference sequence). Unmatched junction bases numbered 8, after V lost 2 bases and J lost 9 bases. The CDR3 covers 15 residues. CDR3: CASSLRLAGEGEQFF. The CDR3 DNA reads TGTGCCAGCAGCTTACGGCTAGCGGGAGAGGGTGAGCAGTTCTTC.